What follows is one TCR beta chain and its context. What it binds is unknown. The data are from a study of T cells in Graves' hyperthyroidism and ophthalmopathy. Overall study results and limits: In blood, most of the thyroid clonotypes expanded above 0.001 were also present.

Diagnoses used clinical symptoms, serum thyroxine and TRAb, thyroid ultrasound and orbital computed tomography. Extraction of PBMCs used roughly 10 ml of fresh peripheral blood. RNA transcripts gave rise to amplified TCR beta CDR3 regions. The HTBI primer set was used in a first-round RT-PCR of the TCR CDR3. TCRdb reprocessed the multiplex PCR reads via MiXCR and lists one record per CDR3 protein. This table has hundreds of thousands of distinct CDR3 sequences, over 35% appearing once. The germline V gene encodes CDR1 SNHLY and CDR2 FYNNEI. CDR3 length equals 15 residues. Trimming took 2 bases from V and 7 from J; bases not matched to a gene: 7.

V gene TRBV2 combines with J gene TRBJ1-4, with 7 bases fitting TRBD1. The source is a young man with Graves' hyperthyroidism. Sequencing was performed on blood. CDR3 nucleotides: TGTGCCAGCAGTGAATCCCGACAGGGCGGTGAAAAACTGTTTTTT. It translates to CASSESRQGGEKLFF. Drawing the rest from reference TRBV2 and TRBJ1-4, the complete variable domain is EPEVTQTPSHQVTQMGQEVILRCVPISNHLYFYWYRQILGQKVEFLVSFYNNEISEKSEIFDDQFSVERPDGSNFTLKIRSTKLEDSAMYFCASSESRQGGEKLFFGSGTQLSVL.